These T cell receptor beta chains were read from a single sample in a study of identical twins. TCRdb called the 5' RACE reads again in MiXCR, with one record for every CDR3 protein. This sample carries some 1,600,000 distinct CDR3 sequences, about 31% of them seen once, and the ten largest clones take about 0.27%. The sequenced sample was cord blood. The receptors were gathered from a newborn girl in good health. CDR3s include the opening cysteine and the closing phenylalanine or tryptophan. The order of the fields is J gene, D gene, V gene, clone size, CDR3 protein, CDR3 DNA. A D gene is named only where the DNA matches it firmly. Where a row states a size, it is once, few, many or the class of an expanded clone; other rows omit it.

>TRBJ2-3|TRBD2|TRBV4-2|few
CASSQGGRAMADTQYF
TGTGCCAGCAGCCAAGGGGGGAGGGCCATGGCAGATACGCAGTATTTT
>TRBJ2-3|TRBD2|TRBV7-2|few
CASSLELAGGDTQYF
TGTGCCAGCAGCTTAGAACTAGCGGGAGGCGATACGCAGTATTTT
>TRBJ1-1|NA|TRBV6-6|few
CASSYPHKNTEAFF
TGTGCCAGCAGTTACCCCCACAAGAACACTGAAGCTTTCTTT
>TRBJ1-2|TRBD1|TRBV7-8|NA
CASSLEQGAPGYTF
TGTGCCAGCAGCTTAGAGCAGGGGGCGCCTGGCTACACCTTC
>TRBJ1-5|NA|TRBV20-1|few
CSASWRGESNQPQHF
TGCAGTGCTAGTTGGAGAGGGGAGAGCAATCAGCCCCAGCATTTT
>TRBJ1-1|NA|TRBV3-1|few
CASSPQTGAHTEAFF
TGTGCCAGCAGCCCCCAAACTGGGGCGCACACTGAAGCTTTCTTT
>TRBJ1-2|NA|TRBV12-3/TRBV12-4|few
CASSLAGVRGSYYGYTF
TGTGCCAGCAGTTTAGCGGGTGTGAGGGGCTCTTACTATGGCTACACCTTC
>TRBJ2-5|TRBD1|TRBV5-1|few
CASRGEGGHETQYF
TGCGCCAGCCGGGGCGAAGGGGGCCACGAGACCCAGTACTTC
>TRBJ2-1|NA|TRBV3-1|NA
CASSRGRRDEQFF
TGTGCCAGCAGTCGAGGGAGAAGGGATGAGCAGTTCTTC
>TRBJ2-2|TRBD2|TRBV28|NA
CASRRTSGNTGELFF
TGTGCCAGCAGAAGGACTAGCGGAAACACCGGGGAGCTGTTTTTT
>TRBJ2-1|TRBD2|TRBV5-1|NA
CASSFQLAGGHNEQFF
TGCGCCAGCAGCTTTCAACTAGCGGGAGGCCATAATGAGCAGTTCTTC
>TRBJ2-1|NA|TRBV20-1|once
CSASHGSVASRNEQFF
TGCAGTGCTTCACACGGTAGCGTAGCTTCCCGAAATGAGCAGTTCTTC
>TRBJ2-1|TRBD2|TRBV20-1|NA
CSARDGTSGRDEQFF
TGCAGTGCTAGAGATGGGACTAGCGGGAGGGATGAGCAGTTCTTC
>TRBJ2-3|NA|TRBV15|few
CATSRGERKKDTQYF
TGTGCCACCAGCAGAGGGGAGCGGAAAAAGGATACGCAGTATTTT
>TRBJ2-7|NA|TRBV2|NA
CASTQTCHEQYF
TGTGCCAGCACCCAAACGTGTCACGAGCAGTACTTC
>TRBJ2-7|TRBD2|TRBV5-1|NA
CASSLTSGSQTKKQYF
TGCGCCAGCAGCTTGACTAGCGGGAGCCAAACTAAAAAGCAGTACTTC
>TRBJ2-3|TRBD2|TRBV20-1|once
CSAREILAGVDTQYF
TGCAGTGCTAGAGAGATACTAGCGGGGGTAGATACGCAGTATTTT
>TRBJ1-2|NA|TRBV27|NA
CASSSRDPNYGYTF
TGTGCCAGCAGTTCCCGGGATCCTAACTATGGCTACACCTTC
>TRBJ2-1|TRBD2|TRBV20-1|few
CSAPRASGRYNEQFF
TGCAGTGCTCCCCGAGCTAGCGGGAGATACAATGAGCAGTTCTTC
>TRBJ1-2|NA|TRBV27|NA
CASSFARDNYGYTF
TGTGCCAGCAGTTTCGCCAGGGATAACTATGGCTACACCTTC
>TRBJ2-7|NA|TRBV20-1|few
CSAKDVRGSYEQYF
TGCAGTGCTAAAGACGTGAGGGGGTCCTACGAGCAGTACTTC
>TRBJ1-3|NA|TRBV6-6|few
CASSHWRYSGNTIYF
TGTGCCAGCAGTCATTGGCGGTACTCTGGAAACACCATATATTTT
>TRBJ2-3|NA|TRBV20-1|NA
CSARGQARRTQYF
TGCAGTGCTAGGGGGCAGGCTCGACGTACGCAGTATTTT
>TRBJ2-3|NA|TRBV28|many
CASSLKGQGYTDTQYF
TGTGCCAGCAGTTTAAAGGGACAAGGTTACACAGATACGCAGTATTTT
>TRBJ2-1|TRBD1|TRBV7-6|NA
CASSLETGLYNEQFF
TGTGCCAGCAGCTTAGAGACAGGGTTGTACAATGAGCAGTTCTTC
>TRBJ1-2|NA|TRBV21-1|NA
CASSARDSGRGGYTF
TGTGCCAGCAGCGCCCGGGACAGTGGGCGTGGAGGCTACACCTTC
>TRBJ1-2|NA|TRBV7-8|NA
CASSLALEGPTYGYTF
TGTGCCAGCAGCTTAGCGCTGGAGGGCCCTACCTATGGCTACACCTTC
>TRBJ2-1|TRBD2|TRBV18|few
CASSPPTSGSYNEQFF
TGTGCCAGCTCACCACCGACTAGCGGTTCCTACAATGAGCAGTTCTTC
>TRBJ2-5|TRBD2|TRBV5-1|NA
CASSLRLTSGGAEEQYF
TGCGCCAGCAGCCTCAGACTGACTAGCGGGGGGGCGGAGGAGCAGTACTTC
>TRBJ2-2|TRBD1|TRBV29-1|NA
CSVRGRTDTGELFF
TGCAGCGTTAGGGGGCGGACTGACACCGGGGAGCTGTTTTTT
>TRBJ1-4|NA|TRBV27|NA
CATRLAGGNEQFFGEKLFF
NA
>TRBJ2-1|NA|TRBV7-9|NA
CASSLAPKYNEQFF
TGTGCCAGCAGCTTAGCGCCCAAATACAATGAGCAGTTCTTC
>TRBJ2-1|NA|TRBV20-1|NA
CRGEASIFYEQFF
TGCAGGGGCGAGGCTAGCATCTTCTATGAGCAGTTCTTC
>TRBJ1-1|NA|TRBV5-1|NA
CASSLEAGANTEAFF
TGCGCCAGCAGCTTGGAGGCAGGGGCGAACACTGAAGCTTTCTTT
>TRBJ2-1|TRBD2|TRBV12-3/TRBV12-4|few
CASSPRTSGGAHEQFF
TGTGCCAGCAGTCCCCGGACTAGCGGGGGGGCCCATGAGCAGTTCTTC
>TRBJ1-2|TRBD1|TRBV20-1|many
CSEDRDYGYTF
TGCAGTGAGGACAGGGACTATGGCTACACCTTC
>TRBJ1-6|NA|TRBV5-6|NA
CASADGLSSYNSPLHF
TGTGCCAGCGCGGACGGTTTGAGCTCCTATAATTCACCCCTCCACTTT
>TRBJ2-5|TRBD2|TRBV7-6|few
CASTSLAGTNQETQYF
TGTGCCAGCACCAGTTTAGCGGGGACTAACCAAGAGACCCAGTACTTC
>TRBJ2-3|TRBD2|TRBV5-4|few
CASSLQRGISTDTQYF
TGTGCCAGCAGTTTACAGCGGGGGATTAGCACAGATACGCAGTATTTT
>TRBJ1-2|TRBD1|TRBV3-1|few
CASSNTGTGYSGYTF
TGTGCCAGCAGCAACACCGGGACAGGGTATTCTGGCTACACCTTC
>TRBJ2-1|NA|TRBV6-1|few
CASTVGTGALVWFF
NA
>TRBJ1-6|NA|TRBV4-2|NA
CASSQGGQVTSPLHF
TGTGCCAGCAGCCAAGGCGGGCAGGTAACCTCACCCCTCCACTTT
>TRBJ2-1|NA|TRBV7-2|few
CASSPFLNEQFF
TGTGCCAGCAGCCCCTTCCTCAATGAGCAGTTCTTC
>TRBJ2-1|NA|TRBV20-1|few
CSARDFVRGLNNEQFF
TGCAGTGCTAGAGATTTCGTCCGGGGACTTAACAATGAGCAGTTCTTC
>TRBJ2-7|NA|TRBV6-5|NA
CASRSEGIVHEQYF
TGTGCCAGCAGATCGGAGGGGATCGTCCACGAGCAGTACTTC
>TRBJ1-1|NA|TRBV10-3|NA
CASGALNTEAFF
TGTGCCTCCGGGGCCCTGAACACTGAAGCTTTCTTT
>TRBJ1-5|NA|TRBV27|NA
CASSFQEGQPQHF
TGTGCCAGCAGTTTCCAGGAGGGTCAGCCCCAGCATTTT
>TRBJ2-1|NA|TRBV2|few
CASSALALGNEQFF
TGTGCCAGCAGTGCCCTAGCTCTTGGAAATGAGCAGTTCTTC
>TRBJ2-1|NA|TRBV14|NA
CASSAFVGGSYNEQFF
TGTGCCAGCAGCGCGTTCGTGGGGGGCTCCTACAATGAGCAGTTCTTC
>TRBJ2-5|NA|TRBV7-2|many
CASSLEILAKETQYF
TGTGCCAGCAGCTTAGAGATTCTAGCGAAAGAGACCCAGTACTTC
>TRBJ2-1|TRBD2|TRBV5-6|few
CASSLQYGRAPYNEQFF
TGTGCCAGCAGCTTGCAATACGGGAGGGCCCCCTACAATGAGCAGTTCTTC
>TRBJ2-7|NA|TRBV20-1|few
CSASGDGDYEQYF
TGCAGTGCTAGTGGGGACGGAGACTACGAGCAGTACTTC
>TRBJ2-3|NA|TRBV6-5|NA
CASSYLVILGLSTDTQYF
TGTGCCAGCAGTTACCTGGTTATCCTAGGATTAAGCACAGATACGCAGTATTTT
>TRBJ2-7|NA|TRBV29-1|NA
CSVEGGGKYEQYF
TGCAGCGTTGAGGGCGGCGGTAAATACGAGCAGTACTTC
>TRBJ2-3|TRBD2|TRBV6-1|NA
CASKLAGGPWGTDTQYF
TGTGCCAGCAAACTAGCGGGAGGGCCTTGGGGCACAGATACGCAGTATTTT
>TRBJ1-2|TRBD1|TRBV29-1|many
CSVERQGYGYTF
TGCAGCGTTGAGAGACAGGGCTATGGCTACACCTTC
>TRBJ2-7|NA|TRBV5-1|few
CASSSAGLSYNEQYF
TGCGCCAGCAGCTCAGCTGGACTATCTTACAATGAGCAGTACTTC
>TRBJ1-2|TRBD1|TRBV5-1|few
CASRLDRGLGYTF
TGCGCCAGCAGGCTGGACAGGGGGCTGGGCTACACCTTC